Reported below is one TCR beta chain. The specificity of this receptor is unknown. Base-call qualities are not available, and no considerably larger clone is one nucleotide away. The time point label, read with the paper, signifies: about 28 days (+/-7) after the second vaccine dose. AZD1222 recipients whose second dose came at about 4 weeks and those whose second dose came at about 12 weeks were combined into one group, since spike-specific TCR depth and breadth did not differ between the two schedules. Samples from vaccinated people were obtained from the UK trials COV001 and COV002, which included a single-blind randomized controlled phase 2/3 trial of AZD1222 (ChAdOx1 nCoV-19) in healthy adults. For TCRbeta chain sequencing, PBMC samples were collected from trial participants at day 0 and at day 28 after the second dose. The data were obtained in a study of T cell responses to AZD1222 COVID-19 vaccine (dated by TCRdb to 2020 to 2022). Some background on the complete study: TCR sequencing was performed for 230 to 250 trial participants, of whom about 200 were given two doses of AZD1222 and around 25 were given two doses of MenACWY control vaccine. Trial participants were enrolled by age into 18-55, 56-69 and 70-plus year subgroups, with 148, 28 and 57 TCR-sequenced participants respectively.

Reading from cysteine to phenylalanine, the CDR3 counts 15 amino acids. Of all the DNA, just the CDR3 is kept, 45 bases in frame from base 1. V and J lose 6 bases and 3 bases, and a span of 17 bases separates them. The germline V gene (reference sequence) provides CDR1 SEHNR and CDR2 FQNEAQ. The investigation overall reported the following: In the small 56-69-year group, the increase in depth fell short of significance, most likely because of low power. Conclusions about previously exposed vaccinees are limited, since just a handful of AZD1222 recipients were seropositive for SARS-CoV-2 at baseline. Because no day 14 peak-response samples were available, repertoires were characterized only after the peak T cell response. The vaccine-associated CD4 TCRs covered the entire spike protein, and the dominant responses fell in regions 160-218 and 743-854. Reportedly, almost half of the unique spike-specific TCRs recognized epitopes lying outside the regions that are mutated in the B.1.351 and B.1.1.7 variants. Participants were mostly white British, with more females than males. The authors suggested clonal diversity may have been underestimated. After two AZD1222 doses, both the breadth and the depth of spike-specific TCRs were significantly higher than at day 0 and than in MenACWY recipients.

The CDR3 regions of human TCRbeta chains were analyzed by immunosequencing. On the study's bioinformatics: TCRs in the repertoires were compared against a reference library of SARS-CoV-2-specific TCRs that had been generated with the MIRA antigen-specificity platform. Breadth meant the fraction of unique TCRs that were SARS-CoV-2-associated, whereas depth meant the fraction of total T cells that were SARS-CoV-2-associated. Using the MIRA data, each spike-specific TCR was assigned both to the spike region to which the TCR was reactive and to a CD4 or CD8 class. Log10-transformed breadth and depth values were compared by one-way ANOVA with Sidak's multiple comparisons tests. TCRdb took over this immuneACCESS table, retaining in-frame rearrangements with V and J assigned. Such tables are incomplete; in checked studies, under half of the missing clones stem from an unresolved V gene, and the remainder is unexplained. D and trimming come from the DNA, and the V and J calls and clone size come from that table. This sample holds some 140,000 clones; approximately 91% were observed only once. The top ten hold approximately 2.1% of the sample.

The rearrangement joined TRBV7-9 to TRBJ1-1, with TRBD1 perhaps the D gene, on 6 matching bases. Sequencing was performed on peripheral blood, taken 28 days after the second AZD1222 dose. The receptor was derived from an adult who received the AZD1222 COVID-19 vaccine. CDR3 sequence: CASREWGAEDTEAFF. The DNA is as follows: TGTGCCAGCAGGGAGTGGGGGGCGGAGGACACTGAAGCTTTCTTT.